This T cell receptor (beta chain) was recovered during a study of T-cell memory formation after mild COVID-19. Each CDR3 protein gets one entry after TCRdb re-called the 5' RACE reads with MiXCR. Of over 350,000 distinct CDR3 sequences in the sample, 15% to 20% were seen once. The sequence came from a man aged 18 to 29 who had mild COVID-19 (a few samples of this study predate the infection). Cell type and time point are not known. Sequencing was done on a sample of PBMCs or a T cell subset sorted from them (not recorded which).

Written as DNA, the CDR3 is TGTGCCAGCAGCCAGGGGAGGTTCGCAGATACGCAGTATTTT. It codes for CASSQGRFADTQYF. The chain uses TRBV11-2 and TRBJ2-3, with D tentatively TRBD1 or TRBD2 (6 bases each). The CDR3 contains 14 residues. Between the trimmed V and J ends, which lost 5 bases and 4 bases, there was a span of 13 bases. Germline CDR1 and CDR2: SGHAT and FQNNGV.